The 19 T cell receptor beta chains in this list originate from one sample, sequenced in a study of T cells in Graves' hyperthyroidism and ophthalmopathy. Amplification targeted TCR beta CDR3 regions from RNA transcripts. During a first-round RT-PCR of the TCR CDR3, the HTBI primer set was used. Via MiXCR, TCRdb re-called the multiplex PCR reads, giving one row per CDR3 protein. The data hold a few hundred thousand distinct CDR3 sequences, with 20% to 25% observed a single time. The sequencing input was blood. The receptors here all came from a woman aged 70-85 years with Graves' ophthalmopathy.

This clonotype was detected a few times. V gene TRBV28 combines with J gene TRBJ2-7; TRBD2 aligns across 15 bases. Germline CDR1 MDHEN, CDR2 SYDVKM. The CDR3 is made up of 15 amino acids. Trimming took 5 bases from V and 7 from J; bases not matched to a gene: 6. The CDR3 DNA reads as TGTGCCAGCAGTGGGGGACTAGCGGGAGGAAGGGAGCAGTACTTC. Its protein is CASSGGLAGGREQYF. The full variable domain, completed using reference TRBV28 and TRBJ2-7, is DVKVTQSSRYLVKRTGEKVFLECVQDMDHENMFWYRQDPGLGLRLIYFSYDVKMKEKGDIPEGYSVSREKKERFSLILESASTNQTSMYLCASSGGLAGGREQYFGPGTRLTVT.

This clonotype was observed at least ten times. The gene calls are TRBV5-1 and TRBJ2-3; 8 nucleotides agree with TRBD2. Germline loops: CDR1 SGHRS, CDR2 YFSETQ. V gave up 0 bases and J gave up 1 base; unmatched junction bases: 4. This CDR3 contains 16 residues. CDR3 nucleotides: TGCGCCAGCAGCTTGGCCGCACTAGCGGGCACAGATACGCAGTATTTT. This encodes CASSLAALAGTDTQYF.

This clonotype was detected ten times or more. This sequence joins TRBV12-3 or TRBV12-4 and TRBJ2-2, with D maybe TRBD2 (6 bases). This CDR3 region has 15 residues. Between the trimmed V and J ends, which lost 1 base and 0 bases, there was a span of 6 bases. CDR3 in DNA: TGTGCCAGCAGTTTAGGCGGGGCGAACACCGGGGAGCTGTTTTTT. Translating it yields CASSLGGANTGELFF.

This clonotype occurred a few times. The V gene is TRBV20-1, the J gene TRBJ2-7, with TRBD2 identical over 7 bases. This CDR3 is built from 12 residues. Trimming took 6 bases from V and 3 from J; bases not matched to a gene: 5. Germline CDR1 DFQATT, CDR2 SNEGSKA (reference sequence). In DNA, the CDR3 is TGCAGTGCAGCGGGACGGTTCTACGAGCAGTACTTC. This gives the protein CSAAGRFYEQYF.

The sample holds a few counts of this clonotype. The rearrangement joins TRBV5-5 to TRBJ2-2; D is perhaps TRBD1 (5 bases). V lost 4 bases, J lost 4 bases, and 11 bases lay in between. The CDR3 sequence is 14 residues long. Germline-derived CDR1 and CDR2 are SGHKS and YYEKEE (reference sequence). CDR3 sequence: CASSGGHSTGELFF. The CDR3 nucleotides read TGTGCCAGCAGCGGTGGACACAGCACCGGGGAGCTGTTTTTT.

The rearrangement uses TRBV20-1 and TRBJ2-1, with TRBD2 matching over 7 bases. Losses at the gene ends were 0 bases for V and 3 bases for J; bases not matched to a gene: 11. The germline CDR1 and CDR2 sequences are DFQATT and SNEGSKA (reference sequence). The length of the CDR3 is 17 residues. DNA for the CDR3: TGCAGTGCTAGAGATCTGATGGCTAGCGGATACTACAATGAGCAGTTCTTC. Translated, it gives CSARDLMASGYYNEQFF.

The table lists this clonotype with a few counts. The V call is TRBV6-2 or TRBV6-3, the J call TRBJ2-7, with TRBD1 matching over 7 bases. Trimming took 6 bases from V and 0 from J; bases not matched to a gene: 8. The CDR3 covers 15 residues. Germline lookup yields CDR1 MNHEY and CDR2 SVGEGT. The CDR3 region is CASSQGQLSSYEQYF. CDR3 coding DNA: TGTGCCAGCAGCCAGGGACAGTTGAGCTCCTACGAGCAGTACTTC.

The chain is built from TRBV20-1 and TRBJ2-5; TRBD2 matches 9 bases. The CDR3 is 13 residues long. The ends lost 5 bases at V and 5 bases at J; junction bases unmatched: 6. Germline V gene lookup returns CDR1 DFQATT and CDR2 SNEGSKA (reference sequence). CDR3 sequence: CSALLAGVETQYF. CDR3 in DNA: TGCAGTGCTCTTTTAGCGGGAGTGGAGACCCAGTACTTC.

This clonotype was seen many times. This CDR3 reads CASSFGQGHYNEQFF. The CDR3 nucleotides read TGCGCCAGCAGCTTCGGACAGGGGCACTACAATGAGCAGTTCTTC. The chain couples TRBV5-1 to TRBJ2-1; 9 bases fit TRBD1. The junction had 3 bases not matched to a gene; V was cut back by 2 bases and J by 3 bases. Per the germline V gene, CDR1 is SGHRS and CDR2 is YFSETQ. The CDR3 sequence is 15 residues long.

On this clonotype itself: A read error may be the cause here, since a much bigger clone is one base away. CDR3 in amino acids: CASSLGVGWDTQYF. CDR3 sequence (DNA): TGTGCCAGCAGCTTAGGGGTAGGGTGGGATACGCAGTATTTT. The chain has TRBV7-2 and TRBJ2-3, with D unresolved. Per germline, CDR1 SGHTA and CDR2 FQGNSA. CDR3 length: 14 residues. Trimming took off 1 base at V and 6 bases at J, with 11 bases between the two ends.

This clonotype was counted only a few times. The V and J genes are TRBV7-8 and TRBJ1-5, with D possibly matching TRBD1 (6 bases). This CDR3 is 15 amino acids long. V lost 2 bases and J lost 5, with 13 bases in between. CDR1 is SGHVS and CDR2 is FQNEAQ in the germline V gene. CDR3 sequence (DNA): TGTGCCAGCAGCTTATCCGGGACAATTTATCAGCCCCAGCATTTT. It codes for CASSLSGTIYQPQHF.

This rearrangement joins TRBV7-2 to TRBJ1-3; TRBD1 might be the D (6 bases). V lost 1 base and J 2 bases, leaving 12 bases between the germline ends. The length of the CDR3 is 16 residues. In germline, CDR1 is SGHTA, CDR2 FQGNSA. The CDR3 sequence: CASSLDRGAAGNTIYF. CDR3 sequence (DNA): TGTGCCAGCAGCTTAGACCGGGGGGCAGCTGGAAACACCATATATTTT. The full variable domain, completed using reference TRBV7-2 and TRBJ1-3, is GAGVSQSPSNKVTEKGKDVELRCDPISGHTALYWYRQSLGQGLEFLIYFQGNSAPDKSGLPSDRFSAERTGGSVSTLTIQRTQQEDSAVYLCASSLDRGAAGNTIYFGEGSWLTVV.

The J gene is TRBJ2-5, the V gene TRBV5-4; 16 nucleotides align to TRBD2. Germline V gives CDR1 SGHNT, CDR2 YYREEE (reference sequence). This CDR3 has 16 residues. V gave up 4 bases and J gave up 5 bases; unmatched junction bases: 5. The CDR3 loop is CASSRGLAGGRETQYF. The CDR3 bases are TGTGCCAGCAGCCGGGGACTAGCGGGAGGGCGGGAGACCCAGTACTTC.

The sample holds a few counts of this clonotype. CDR3 in DNA: TGTGCCATCAGTGAGTCGACTGCGGTAGGCTACACCTTC. This encodes CAISESTAVGYTF. This chain joins TRBV10-3 and TRBJ1-2; D not resolved. This CDR3 region has 13 residues. CDR1 and CDR2 (germline): ENHRY, SYGVKD. V was shortened by 0 bases and J by 8 bases, with 10 bases between the two germline ends.

V gene TRBV19 combines with J gene TRBJ2-2; TRBD1 is a possible D gene (6 bases). V lost 6 bases and J lost 1, with 12 bases in between. The CDR3 sequence is 15 residues long. The V gene's germline CDR1 is LNHDA and CDR2 SQIVND (reference sequence). CDR3 nucleotides: TGTGCCAGTAGGGGGGCGGATCGGAACACCGGGGAGCTGTTTTTT. Its protein is CASRGADRNTGELFF.

This chain joins TRBV30 and TRBJ1-3; possibly TRBD1 for D (6 bases). Germline loops: CDR1 GTSNPN, CDR2 SVGIG (reference sequence). V was trimmed by 0 bases and J by 2 bases, leaving 11 bases between them. This CDR3 region has 15 residues. The CDR3 protein is CAWSVRRGTGNTIYF. The CDR3 DNA reads as TGTGCCTGGAGTGTACGCAGGGGAACTGGAAACACCATATATTTT.

The rearrangement uses TRBV9 and TRBJ1-1; 7 bases are a match to TRBD1. Germline CDR1 SGDLS, CDR2 YYNGEE. The CDR3 runs to 14 residues. The V gene end was trimmed by 2 bases and the J gene end by 11 bases; junction bases not matched to a gene: 12. CDR3 in DNA: TGTGCCAGCAGCGTCGGATTGACAGGGCGTGGGGCTTTCTTT. Amino acid sequence: CASSVGLTGRGAFF.

This chain links TRBV27 with TRBJ2-7; 11 nucleotides agree with TRBD2. The CDR3 consists of 17 residues. V was pared by 5 bases and J by 1 base, with 10 bases of the junction left unmatched. Germline CDR1 and CDR2: MNHEY and SMNVEV (reference sequence). This chain's CDR3 is CASSPGTSGTVSYEQYF. The CDR3 DNA reads TGTGCCAGCAGTCCCGGGACTAGCGGTACCGTATCCTACGAGCAGTACTTC.

The chain recombines TRBV6-2 or TRBV6-3 with TRBJ1-6; D ambiguous. Germline CDR1 is MNHEY and CDR2 is SVGEGT. The CDR3 has 16 residues. Trimming left V 7 bases short and J 7 bases short, with 20 bases between. The CDR3 nucleotides are TGTGCCAGCAATACCGGACGGACTAAGTTCAATTCACCCCTCCACTTT. This encodes CASNTGRTKFNSPLHF.